These 27 T cell receptor beta chains came from one sample sequenced in a study of regulatory T cells in long-lasting Graves disease. Time point here: persistent/refractory GD, antithyroid drugs over 5 years with positive TRAb. TCR sequences were obtained from RNA taken from PBMCs. Relying on iRepertoire HTBI primers and Arm-PCR of CDR3 regions, the team built TCR beta libraries. TCRdb processed the multiplex PCR reads anew with MiXCR; each CDR3 protein has one entry. In the table there are approximately 350,000 distinct CDR3 sequences, about 23% of which are singletons. The material sequenced was peripheral blood mononuclear cells (PBMCs), taken when the disease was refractory, from a patient treated with antithyroid drugs. All receptors come from a middle-aged woman with Graves disease.

This clonotype was detected ten times or more. This chain uses TRBV7-3 with TRBJ2-4; no clear D gene. The germline CDR1 and CDR2 sequences are SGHTA and FQGTGA. The CDR3 is made up of 13 amino acids. Trimming pared 0 bases from V and 5 bases from J, leaving 5 bases between. The CDR3 DNA follows: TGTGCCAGCAGCTTAACGTTTCAAAACATTCAGTACTTC. It yields the protein CASSLTFQNIQYF. Full variable domain (remainder filled in from reference TRBV7-3 and TRBJ2-4): GAGVSQTPSNKVTEKGKYVELRCDPISGHTALYWYRQSLGQGPEFLIYFQGTGAADDSGLPNDRFFAVRPEGSVSTLKIQRTERGDSAVYLCASSLTFQNIQYFGAGTRLSVL.

There are many counts of this clonotype. CDR3 sequence (DNA): TGTGCCAGCAGCCTCAAAGGGACCCAGTACTTC. Translated, it gives CASSLKGTQYF. The chain recombines TRBV6-1 with TRBJ2-5, with D hard to call. This CDR3 spans 11 amino acids. The germline V gene has CDR1 MNHNS and CDR2 SASEGT. V was shortened by 6 bases and J by 7 bases, with 9 bases between the two germline ends.

The chain links TRBV13 to TRBJ2-1, with TRBD1 matching over 9 bases. Germline V gives CDR1 PRHDT, CDR2 FYEKMQ (reference sequence). CDR3 length: 15 amino acids. The V and J ends lost 8 bases and 8 bases, in that order; junction bases with no gene match: 13. As DNA, the CDR3 is TGTGCCAGCGCCCCATCGGGACAGGGCTATGATGAGCAGTTCTTC. It is translated as CASAPSGQGYDEQFF.

The V call is TRBV6-5, the J call TRBJ1-5; D is unclear. V was pared by 4 bases and J by 3 bases, with 7 bases between. Germline CDR1 reads MNHEY; CDR2 reads SVGAGI. The CDR3 covers 13 residues. The chain's CDR3 is CASSFSFNQPQHF. CDR3 DNA: TGTGCCAGCAGTTTCTCCTTCAATCAGCCCCAGCATTTT.

This chain joins TRBV7-8 and TRBJ2-7, with 9 bases matching TRBD1. The length of the CDR3 is 15 residues. The V and J ends lost 2 bases and 4 bases, in that order; junction bases with no gene match: 6. Germline loops: CDR1 SGHVS, CDR2 FQNEAQ. The CDR3 spells CASSLRTGDGYEQYF. The CDR3 DNA reads as TGTGCCAGCAGCTTAAGGACAGGGGATGGGTACGAGCAGTACTTC.

This clonotype was seen ten or more times. The chain links TRBV19 to TRBJ1-1, with TRBD1 identical over 7 bases. CDR1 LNHDA and CDR2 SQIVND come from the germline V gene (reference sequence). V shed 3 bases and J 4 bases; nucleotides not matched to a gene: 2. This CDR3 comprises 13 residues. The CDR3 coding sequence is TGTGCCAGTAGTATGACAGGGCGCACTGAAGCTTTCTTT. Translation gives CASSMTGRTEAFF.

This clonotype was seen only a few times. The V call is TRBV11-3, the J call TRBJ1-1; D is unresolved. The CDR3 totals 13 residues. Trimming removed 5 bases at V and 1 base at J, with 8 bases between. CDR1 SGHNT and CDR2 YENEEA come from the germline V gene. CDR3 protein: CASSPGRNTEAFF. The CDR3 DNA follows: TGTGCCAGCAGCCCAGGCAGGAACACTGAAGCTTTCTTT.

The chain is built from TRBV27 and TRBJ1-1, with D perhaps matching TRBD1 (5 bases). Trimming removed 6 bases at V and 3 bases at J, with 11 bases between. Germline CDR1 and CDR2: MNHEY and SMNVEV (reference sequence). This CDR3 has 13 amino acids. The CDR3 nucleotides read TGTGCCAGCAGGTCGGGGCTCCACACTGAAGCTTTCTTT. This gives the protein CASRSGLHTEAFF.

This clonotype showed up many times. The junction does not match germline at one end; this may be a read error. The J gene is TRBJ1-1, the V gene TRBV4-1, with D possibly being TRBD1 (5 bases). The CDR3 extends over 13 amino acids. CDR1 and CDR2 (germline): MGHRA, YSYEKL. CDR3 sequence (DNA): TGTGCCAGCAGCCAGGGTATCAACACTGAAGCTTTCTTT. Protein product: CASSQGINTEAFF.

This clonotype came up many times. The CDR3 is CASRSVGGVVSPLHF. The CDR3 nucleotides read TGTGCCAGCAGGAGCGTGGGAGGGGTTGTTTCACCCCTCCACTTT. This chain joins TRBV11-2 and TRBJ1-6; tentatively, D is TRBD1 (5 bases). This CDR3 comprises 15 residues. The ends were cut back, 6 bases at V and 9 bases at J, with 18 bases in the middle. Germline assignment: CDR1 SGHAT and CDR2 FQNNGV. The whole variable domain, remainder taken from reference TRBV11-2 and TRBJ1-6, is EAGVAQSPRYKIIEKRQSVAFWCNPISGHATLYWYQQILGQGPKLLIQFQNNGVVDDSQLPKDRFSAERLKGVDSTLKIQPAKLEDSAVYLCASRSVGGVVSPLHFGNGTRLTVT.

This clonotype showed up just a few times. The rearrangement joins TRBV10-3 to TRBJ1-5; maybe TRBD1 (5 bases). Trimming took off 10 bases at V and 6 bases at J, with 16 bases between the two ends. Looked up from germline, CDR1 is ENHRY and CDR2 is SYGVKD. CDR3 length equals 13 residues. The CDR3 sequence: CATNAGDAQPQHF. In DNA, the CDR3 is TGTGCCACCAACGCGGGGGATGCTCAGCCCCAGCATTTT.

The chain recombines TRBV2 with TRBJ2-3; possible D gene TRBD2, 5 bases. Germline CDR1 and CDR2: SNHLY and FYNNEI. Trimming took off 7 bases at V and 8 bases at J, with 25 bases between the two ends. CDR3 length: 16 residues. The CDR3 nucleotides are TGTGCCAGCATGGCTAAACCGGGTTTTACTCGGGGTACGCAGTATTTT. The encoded protein is CASMAKPGFTRGTQYF.

J is TRBJ2-2 and V is TRBV6-5, with D maybe TRBD2 (6 bases). The CDR3 loop spans 14 amino acids. The V and J ends lost 2 bases and 6 bases respectively, with 10 bases between them. CDR1 is MNHEY, CDR2 SVGAGI, per germline. The CDR3 reads CASSYAGPSGELFF. The CDR3, as DNA: TGTGCCAGCAGTTACGCGGGACCCTCCGGGGAGCTGTTTTTT.

This clonotype was detected ten times or more. The V gene is TRBV12-3 or TRBV12-4, the J gene TRBJ2-7; TRBD2 agrees at 8 bases. Trimming took 3 bases from V and 6 from J; bases not matched to a gene: 10. CDR3 length equals 15 residues. CDR3 nucleotides: TGTGCCAGCAGTTTCTCCGGGACTAGTCGCTCCGAGCAGTACTTC. It yields the protein CASSFSGTSRSEQYF.

This clonotype was seen many times. The J gene is TRBJ1-5, the V gene TRBV28; D may be TRBD1 (5 bases). The length of the CDR3 is 15 residues. Germline CDR1 reads MDHEN; CDR2 reads SYDVKM. V was pared by 7 bases and J by 3 bases, with 16 bases between. The CDR3 protein is CASNSYRLINQPQHF. CDR3 nucleotide sequence: TGTGCCAGCAATTCCTACAGGCTAATCAATCAGCCCCAGCATTTT.

The chain couples TRBV5-6 to TRBJ1-1; 9 bases line up with TRBD1. CDR1 SGHDT and CDR2 YYEEEE come from the germline V gene. Germline trimming cut 4 bases from V and 3 bases from J; bases unmatched to any gene: 4. This CDR3 is 14 amino acids long. CDR3 loop: CASSGQGLDTEAFF. Here the CDR3 DNA reads TGTGCCAGCAGCGGACAGGGGCTTGACACTGAAGCTTTCTTT.

There are many counts of this clonotype. The chain couples TRBV20-1 to TRBJ2-5, with 8 bases that match TRBD2. Germline V lookup: CDR1 DFQATT, CDR2 SNEGSKA (reference sequence). The length of the CDR3 is 14 residues. V shed 4 bases and J 2 bases; nucleotides not matched to a gene: 6. CDR3 region: CSANGLAEQETQYF. In DNA form, the CDR3 reads TGCAGTGCTAACGGACTAGCCGAGCAAGAGACCCAGTACTTC.

V and J are TRBV3-1 and TRBJ1-1; 7 bases line up with TRBD1. With 2 bases clipped from V and 4 bases from J, the junction kept 4 bases outside the gene matches. Germline V gene lookup returns CDR1 LGHDT and CDR2 YNNKEL (reference sequence). The CDR3 runs 14 residues. CDR3 loop: CASSQQGVRTEAFF. DNA for the CDR3: TGTGCCAGCAGCCAACAGGGGGTGCGCACTGAAGCTTTCTTT.

The rearrangement joins TRBV10-3 to TRBJ1-1, with a weak D call TRBD1 (5 bases). V was trimmed by 4 bases and J by 7 bases, leaving 10 bases between them. The CDR3 is 12 amino acids. In germline, CDR1 is ENHRY, CDR2 SYGVKD. CDR3 in amino acids: CAISGGLGEAFF. CDR3 DNA: TGTGCCATCAGTGGGGGCCTAGGTGAAGCTTTCTTT.

This clonotype has a handful of counts. V usage is TRBV6-1 and J usage is TRBJ1-5; D is possibly TRBD1 (5 bases). The CDR3 is 20 residues long. Trimming stripped 7 bases from V and 0 bases from J, with 28 bases between. Germline CDR1 and CDR2: MNHNS and SASEGT. The CDR3 region has the DNA TGTGCCAGCACTAAAGGCCAGGGAGGGTCTGGTTTTCATAGCAATCAGCCCCAGCATTTT. As protein: CASTKGQGGSGFHSNQPQHF.

This clonotype was detected many times. This chain uses TRBV7-9 with TRBJ2-7, with 7 bases aligning to TRBD1. J was trimmed by 4 bases and V by 2 bases; bases with no gene match: 5. CDR3 size: 14 residues. Germline loops: CDR1 SEHNR, CDR2 FQNEAQ (reference sequence). The CDR3 sequence is CASSLIGTEYEQYF. The CDR3 DNA reads as TGTGCCAGCAGCTTAATCGGGACAGAGTACGAGCAGTACTTC.

This clonotype was observed a handful of times. This chain links TRBV19 with TRBJ1-5, with D uncertain. V lost 6 bases, J lost 5 bases, and 11 bases lay in between. The CDR3 runs 13 residues. The germline CDR1 and CDR2 sequences are LNHDA and SQIVND (reference sequence). Here the CDR3 DNA reads TGTGCCAGTAGCCCGGCGGGTGATCAGCCCCAGCATTTT. Its protein is CASSPAGDQPQHF.

The rearrangement links TRBV7-9 to TRBJ2-7; no reliable D call. This CDR3 comprises 14 residues. Germline V gene data show CDR1 as SEHNR and CDR2 as FQNEAQ (reference sequence). Trimming pared 4 bases from V and 1 base from J, leaving 11 bases between. The CDR3 DNA reads as TGTGCCAGCAGCTGGGGAAGTCAGTCCTACGAGCAGTACTTC. Protein: CASSWGSQSYEQYF.

The genes are TRBV15 and TRBJ2-7, with a possible D match to TRBD2 (6 bases). This CDR3 region has 14 residues. The germline V gene encodes CDR1 LNHNV and CDR2 YYDKDF (reference sequence). Trimming removed 0 bases at V and 6 bases at J, with 12 bases between. CDR3 amino acids: CATSRDSVGGEQYF. The CDR3 nucleotides are TGTGCCACCAGCAGAGATTCGGTGGGAGGCGAGCAGTACTTC.

Of note for this clonotype: This could be a read error, since a much larger clone is one nucleotide away. The chain joins TRBV6-2 or TRBV6-3 to TRBJ2-5; 11 bases fit TRBD2. CDR1 is MNHEY and CDR2 is SVGEGT in the germline V gene. The CDR3 spans 16 residues. CDR3 sequence reads: CASRYLTSGRVWEQYF. The CDR3 DNA reads as TGTGCCAGCAGGTACTTAACTAGCGGGAGAGTGTGGGAGCAGTACTTC.

This clonotype appeared a few times. The DNA for the CDR3 is TGTGCCAGCAGCCAAGAAGGCTCCTATGGGTTCTCCTACGAGCAGTACTTC. Residues: CASSQEGSYGFSYEQYF. V is TRBV13 and J is TRBJ2-7; D is uncertain. V was clipped by 5 bases and J by 0 bases, with 20 bases between them. CDR3 length: 17 amino acids. Germline values: CDR1 PRHDT, CDR2 FYEKMQ (reference sequence).

Notes on this clonotype: A read error may explain this, as a much larger clone is one base away. The chain employs TRBV6-2 or TRBV6-3 and TRBJ2-5; unclear D gene. This CDR3 comprises 14 residues. Germline V gene sequence: CDR1 MNHEY, CDR2 SVGEGT. The CDR3 protein is CASSRASDLEIQYF. The DNA for the CDR3 is TGTGCCAGCAGTCGGGCGAGTGATCTTGAGATCCAGTACTTC.